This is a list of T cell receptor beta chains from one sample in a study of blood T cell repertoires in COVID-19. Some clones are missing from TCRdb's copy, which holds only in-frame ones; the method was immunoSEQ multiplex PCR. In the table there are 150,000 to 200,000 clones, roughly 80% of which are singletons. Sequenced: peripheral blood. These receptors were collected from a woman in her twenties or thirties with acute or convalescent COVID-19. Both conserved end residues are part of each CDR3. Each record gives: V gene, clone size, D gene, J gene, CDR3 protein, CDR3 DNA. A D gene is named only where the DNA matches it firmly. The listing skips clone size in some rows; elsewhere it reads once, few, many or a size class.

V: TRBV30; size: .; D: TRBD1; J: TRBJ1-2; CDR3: CAWERQGLRYTF; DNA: TGTGCCTGGGAGCGACAGGGCCTACGCTACACCTTC
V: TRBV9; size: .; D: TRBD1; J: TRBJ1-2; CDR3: CASSVGQGAIGYTF; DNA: TGTGCCAGCAGCGTAGGACAGGGCGCGATTGGCTACACCTTC
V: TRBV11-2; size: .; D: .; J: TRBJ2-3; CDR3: CASSLPTRADTQYF; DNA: TGTGCCAGCAGCCTCCCGACGAGGGCAGATACGCAGTATTTT
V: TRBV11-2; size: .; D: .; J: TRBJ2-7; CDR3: CASSLIRVNYEQYF; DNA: TGTGCCAGCAGCTTAATCCGGGTCAACTACGAGCAGTACTTC
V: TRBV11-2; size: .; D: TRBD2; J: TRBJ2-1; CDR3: CASSQRAAGGLRYNEQFF; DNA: TGTGCCAGCAGCCAAAGAGCAGCGGGGGGGCTTCGGTACAATGAGCAGTTCTTC
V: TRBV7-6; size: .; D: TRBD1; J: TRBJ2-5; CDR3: CASSSGDRVQETQYF; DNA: TGTGCCAGCAGCTCAGGAGACAGGGTGCAAGAGACCCAGTACTTC
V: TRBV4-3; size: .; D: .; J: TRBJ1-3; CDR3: CASSQDQQNSGNTIYF; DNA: TGCGCCAGCAGCCAAGATCAACAGAACTCTGGAAACACCATATATTTT
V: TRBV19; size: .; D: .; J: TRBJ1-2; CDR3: CASSLIEQGMDGYTF; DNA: TGTGCCAGTAGTCTAATAGAACAGGGAATGGATGGCTACACCTTC
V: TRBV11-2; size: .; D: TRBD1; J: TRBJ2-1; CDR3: CASSPRTGWQFF; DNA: TGTGCCAGCAGCCCACGGACAGGGTGGCAGTTCTTC
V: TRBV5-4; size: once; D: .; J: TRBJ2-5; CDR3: CASSLGPGYQETQYF; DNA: TGTGCCAGCAGCTTGGGTCCGGGGTACCAAGAGACCCAGTACTTC
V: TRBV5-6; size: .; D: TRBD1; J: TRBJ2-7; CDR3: CASSTGGPNEQYF; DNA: TGTGCCAGCAGTACAGGGGGCCCCAACGAGCAGTACTTC
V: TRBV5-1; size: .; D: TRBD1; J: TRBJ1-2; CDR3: CASSLADDRGYGYTF; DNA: TGCGCCAGCAGCTTGGCCGACGACAGGGGGTATGGCTACACCTTC
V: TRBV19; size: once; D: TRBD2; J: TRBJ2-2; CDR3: CASIKGIFSGRSTGELFF; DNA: TGTGCCAGTATTAAGGGGATTTTTAGCGGGAGGTCTACCGGGGAGCTGTTTTTT
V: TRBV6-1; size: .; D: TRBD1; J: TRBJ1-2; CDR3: CASSETYPGQVRGYTF; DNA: TGTGCCAGCAGTGAAACATACCCGGGACAGGTGAGGGGCTACACCTTC
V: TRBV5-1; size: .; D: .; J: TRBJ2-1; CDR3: CASSDQGKGGNEQFF; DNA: TGCGCCAGCAGCGATCAGGGGAAAGGAGGCAATGAGCAGTTCTTC
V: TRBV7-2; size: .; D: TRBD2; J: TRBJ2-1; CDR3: CASSDSSGIYNEQFF; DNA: TGTGCCAGCAGCGATTCTAGCGGGATCTACAATGAGCAGTTCTTC
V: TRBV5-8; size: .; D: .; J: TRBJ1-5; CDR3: CASSPNLNGQPQHF; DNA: TGTGCCAGCAGCCCCAATTTAAACGGGCAGCCCCAGCATTTT
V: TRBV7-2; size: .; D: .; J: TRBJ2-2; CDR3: CASRSAAFTGELFF; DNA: TGTGCCAGCAGATCAGCGGCGTTTACCGGGGAGCTGTTTTTT
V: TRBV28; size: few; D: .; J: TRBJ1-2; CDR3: CASSPSGASHGYTF; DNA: TGTGCCAGCAGTCCCTCAGGGGCGTCACATGGCTACACCTTC
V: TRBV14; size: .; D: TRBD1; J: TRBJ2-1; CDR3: CASSERWDRGNEQFF; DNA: TGTGCCAGCAGCGAAAGATGGGACAGGGGTAATGAGCAGTTCTTC
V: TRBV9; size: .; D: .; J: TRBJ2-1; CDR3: CASSVVPGGGYNEQFF; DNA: TGTGCCAGCAGCGTAGTCCCTGGCGGAGGGTACAATGAGCAGTTCTTC
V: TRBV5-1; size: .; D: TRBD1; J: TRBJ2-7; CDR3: CASSLTGGRYEQYF; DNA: TGCGCCAGCAGCCTTACAGGGGGTAGGTACGAGCAGTACTTC
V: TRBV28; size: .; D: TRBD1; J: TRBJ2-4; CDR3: CASSLQTGGLLIAKNIQYF; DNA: TGTGCCAGCAGTCTACAGACAGGGGGACTCTTAATAGCCAAAAACATTCAGTACTTC
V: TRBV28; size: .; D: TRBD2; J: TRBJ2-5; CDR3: CASSFGSGGYTRGKSVETQYF; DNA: TGTGCCAGCAGTTTTGGTAGCGGGGGATATACCCGTGGCAAAAGTGTGGAGACCCAGTACTTC
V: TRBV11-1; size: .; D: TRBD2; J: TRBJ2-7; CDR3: CASSLTSSYEQYF; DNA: TGTGCCAGCAGCTTGACTAGCAGCTACGAGCAGTACTTC
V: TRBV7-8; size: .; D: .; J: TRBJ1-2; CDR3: CASGRGFVYGYTF; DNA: TGTGCCAGCGGCCGGGGCTTTGTGTATGGCTACACCTTC
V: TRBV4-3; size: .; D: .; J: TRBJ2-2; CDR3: CASSQGIGGLTGELFF; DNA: TGCGCCAGCAGCCAAGGAATCGGGGGGCTCACCGGGGAGCTGTTTTTT
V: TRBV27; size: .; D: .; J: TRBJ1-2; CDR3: CASSLIGSYGYTF; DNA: TGTGCCAGCAGTTTAATAGGGAGCTATGGCTACACCTTC
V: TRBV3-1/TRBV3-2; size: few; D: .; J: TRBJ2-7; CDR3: CASSPRRDLPYEQYF; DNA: TGTGCCAGCAGCCCTCGTCGGGACTTACCCTACGAGCAGTACTTC
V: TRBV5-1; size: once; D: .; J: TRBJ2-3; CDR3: CASLTDTQYF; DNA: TGCGCCAGCCTCACAGATACGCAGTATTTT
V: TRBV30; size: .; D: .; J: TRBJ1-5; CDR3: CAWSFQGNQPQHF; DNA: TGTGCCTGGAGCTTTCAGGGGAATCAGCCCCAGCATTTT
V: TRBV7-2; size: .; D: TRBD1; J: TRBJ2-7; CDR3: CASNPGTGLYEQYF; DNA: TGTGCCAGCAACCCCGGGACAGGCTTGTACGAGCAGTACTTC
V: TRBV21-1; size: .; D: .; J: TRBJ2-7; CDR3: CASSRVSSYEQYF; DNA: TGTGCCAGCTCTCGGGTGAGCTCCTACGAGCAGTACTTC
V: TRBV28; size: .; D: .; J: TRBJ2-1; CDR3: CASSPYLGARNEQFF; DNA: TGTGCCAGCAGCCCTTACCTGGGGGCGAGGAATGAGCAGTTCTTC